The clone carrying this T cell receptor (beta chain) was recorded a few times. Its antigen is unidentified. The sample belongs to a study of blood T cells in healthy people across ages. Study-level background: Roughly one uniquely barcoded beta molecule per two T cells was captured.

Primed by a sample-barcoded 5' primer and a J-beta primer mix, a second PCR proceeded for about 7 to 11 cycles. One entry per CDR3 protein results from TCRdb running MiXCR on the 5' RACE reads. The data show about 730,000 distinct CDR3 sequences, with approximately 39% seen just once and about 20% held by the top ten. General study points: Diversity figures derived from one million T cells were judged to underestimate the true value. Unknown donor CMV status possibly confounded expanded clonotype changes.

This TCR came from a woman aged 55-69 years in good health. Sequenced material: blood.

CDR3 nucleotides: TGTGCCAGCAGCCCCTTGGGACTAGCGGCCCAAGAGACCCAGTACTTC. This encodes CASSPLGLAAQETQYF. The chain carries TRBV3-1 and TRBJ2-5, with TRBD2 matching 11 bases. The CDR3 extends over 16 amino acids. V was clipped by 4 bases and J by 1 base; unmatched bases: 5. CDR1 LGHDT and CDR2 YNNKEL come from the germline V gene (reference sequence).